The 22 T cell receptor beta chains presented below share a single source sample, sequenced in a study of T cell responses to AZD1222 COVID-19 vaccine. Sequencing used immunoSEQ multiplex PCR; TCRdb keeps in-frame clones, though not all of them. Of about 97,000 clones listed, approximately 90% are singletons. Sequences were derived from peripheral blood, sampled on day 0 of AZD1222 vaccination. These receptors all stem from an adult in good health.

The chain couples TRBV4-1 to TRBJ1-3; D remains ambiguous. V gave up 1 base and J gave up 4 bases, with 11 bases separating them. Looked up from germline, CDR1 is MGHRA and CDR2 is YSYEKL. This CDR3 comprises 15 residues. The CDR3 loop reads CASSQVSLEGNTIYF. CDR3 in DNA: TGCGCCAGCAGCCAAGTTTCGCTTGAGGGAAACACCATATATTTT.

The chain couples TRBV5-6 to TRBJ1-3; D ambiguous. Looked up from germline, CDR1 is SGHDT and CDR2 is YYEEEE. V lost 5 bases and J 3 bases, leaving 3 bases between the germline ends. This CDR3 is built from 11 residues. CDR3 sequence reads: CASSHGNTIYF. The CDR3, as DNA: TGTGCCAGCAGTCATGGAAACACCATATATTTT. The entire variable domain, with the rest obtained from reference TRBV5-6 and TRBJ1-3, is as follows: DAGVTQSPTHLIKTRGQQVTLRCSPKSGHDTVSWYQQALGQGPQFIFQYYEEEERQRGNFPDRFSGHQFPNYSSELNVNALLLGDSALYLCASSHGNTIYFGEGSWLTVV.

A single count supports this clone. This rearrangement joins TRBV5-6 to TRBJ1-6, with 8 bases aligning to TRBD1. The trim removed 6 bases at V and 7 bases at J, leaving 6 bases unmatched. Germline V gives CDR1 SGHDT, CDR2 YYEEEE. The CDR3 has 14 residues. This CDR3 is CASTTGGLNSPLHF. The CDR3, as DNA: TGTGCCAGCACTACAGGGGGATTGAATTCACCCCTCCACTTT.

The gene calls are TRBV6-5 and TRBJ1-4; D might be TRBD1 (5 bases). There are 13 residues in the CDR3. Per germline, CDR1 MNHEY and CDR2 SVGAGI. The V gene lost 6 bases and the J gene lost 4 bases, with 9 bases spanning the gap. The CDR3 region is CASRWGVNEKLFF. CDR3 DNA: TGTGCCAGCAGGTGGGGGGTTAATGAAAAACTGTTTTTT.

The V and J genes are TRBV20-1 and TRBJ1-1; a possible D gene is TRBD1 (6 bases). CDR3 length: 14 residues. Germline CDR1 reads DFQATT; CDR2 reads SNEGSKA (reference sequence). Trimming stripped 3 bases from V and 5 bases from J, with 16 bases between. The chain's CDR3 is CSASYGGGRTEAFF. The DNA of the CDR3 is TGCAGTGCTAGTTATGGGGGCGGAAGGACTGAAGCTTTCTTT.

V is TRBV19 and J is TRBJ1-5; 8 bases match TRBD1. The CDR3 totals 16 residues. The trim removed 3 bases at V and 6 bases at J, leaving 10 bases unmatched. The germline V gene encodes CDR1 LNHDA and CDR2 SQIVND (reference sequence). The DNA of the CDR3 is TGTGCCAGTAGTATTAGGCACCGACAGGGGTCTCAGCCCCAGCATTTT. It encodes CASSIRHRQGSQPQHF.

The chain uses TRBV24-1 and TRBJ2-7; TRBD1 matches at 10 bases. The CDR3 has 17 amino acids. The V gene end was trimmed by 6 bases and the J gene end by 0 bases; junction bases not matched to a gene: 10. Germline CDR1 is KGHDR and CDR2 is SFDVKD. CDR3 DNA sequence: TGTGCCACCAGTTCAACCGGGACAGGGGACGACTCCTACGAGCAGTACTTC. Translated, it gives CATSSTGTGDDSYEQYF.

This chain connects TRBV11-2 to TRBJ2-7; D not certain. The CDR3 contains 17 residues. CDR1 and CDR2 (germline): SGHAT, FQNNGV. V was shortened by 2 bases and J by 0 bases, with 17 bases between the two germline ends. The CDR3 region is CASSLSWSRGRSYEQYF. CDR3 sequence (DNA): TGTGCCAGCAGCTTATCATGGAGCCGAGGACGCTCCTACGAGCAGTACTTC.

The J gene is TRBJ1-5, the V gene TRBV2, with D uncertain. The germline V and J ends were trimmed by 5 bases and 6 bases, with 11 bases remaining between them. Germline CDR1 and CDR2: SNHLY and FYNNEI. The CDR3 runs to 13 residues. CDR3 in amino acids: CASSPGPPQPQHF. The CDR3 DNA reads TGTGCCAGCAGTCCGGGCCCGCCTCAGCCCCAGCATTTT.

The chain combines TRBV7-2 with TRBJ1-2; D not resolved. The length of the CDR3 is 17 residues. Trimming pared 1 base from V and 1 base from J, leaving 16 bases between. In germline, CDR1 is SGHTA, CDR2 FQGNSA. The CDR3 coding sequence is TGTGCCAGCAGCTTAGGTTACGTGGAGGGTCTTAACTATGGCTACACCTTC. This gives the protein CASSLGYVEGLNYGYTF.

CDR3: CASSTGTGLGYGYTF. CDR3 bases: TGCGCCAGCAGCACCGGGACAGGGTTGGGCTATGGCTACACCTTC. V is TRBV5-1 and J is TRBJ1-2; 9 nucleotides agree with TRBD1. Germline lookup yields CDR1 SGHRS and CDR2 YFSETQ. The trim removed 4 bases at V and 4 bases at J, leaving 8 bases unmatched. This CDR3 is 15 amino acids long.

The rearrangement uses TRBV9 and TRBJ2-1; D may be TRBD1 or TRBD2 (5 bases each). Trimming shortened V by 2 bases and J by 2 bases, and 11 bases separated the two germline ends. CDR1 is SGDLS, CDR2 YYNGEE, per germline. The CDR3 contains 15 residues. The CDR3 loop reads CASSVRDEPYNEQFF. In DNA, the CDR3 is TGTGCCAGCAGCGTCCGGGACGAGCCCTACAATGAGCAGTTCTTC.

This clone showed up just a few times. The chain has TRBV4-1 and TRBJ2-1; D perhaps matches TRBD2 (7 bases). Trimming removed 4 bases from V and 12 bases from J, with 16 bases in between. Germline V gene sequence: CDR1 MGHRA, CDR2 YSYEKL. The CDR3 sequence is 13 residues long. For the CDR3, the DNA is TGCGCCAGCAGCCCGGGGAGGGGGTACACGCAGTTCTTC. Amino acids: CASSPGRGYTQFF.

The chain has TRBV12-3 or TRBV12-4 and TRBJ1-5, with D unclear. The ends were cut back, 3 bases at V and 4 bases at J, with 4 bases in the middle. This CDR3 is built from 12 residues. Here the CDR3 reads CASSFWNQPQHF. The DNA for the CDR3 is TGTGCCAGCAGTTTTTGGAATCAGCCCCAGCATTTT.

The chain is built from TRBV6-1 and TRBJ2-3; a possible D gene is TRBD2 (5 bases). V shed 4 bases and J shed 3 bases, with 17 bases lying between them. Germline V gene lookup returns CDR1 MNHNS and CDR2 SASEGT. CDR3 size: 16 residues. The CDR3 sequence: CASSGGPGEGTDTQYF. CDR3 bases: TGTGCCAGCAGTGGCGGCCCTGGAGAGGGTACAGATACGCAGTATTTT.

The chain joins TRBV12-5 to TRBJ1-1, with TRBD1 as a possible D gene (5 bases). This CDR3 spans 13 amino acids. From germline, CDR1 is LGHNT and CDR2 FRNRAP. Trimming cost V 6 bases and J 6 bases, with 14 bases left between them. In DNA, the CDR3 is TGTGCTAGTGGCTGGGACCTAAGGTCTGAAGCTTTCTTT. It is translated as CASGWDLRSEAFF. The entire variable domain, with the rest obtained from reference TRBV12-5 and TRBJ1-1, is as follows: DARVTQTPRHKVTEMGQEVTMRCQPILGHNTVFWYRQTMMQGLELLAYFRNRAPLDDSGMPKDRFSAEMPDATLATLKIQPSEPRDSAVYFCASGWDLRSEAFFGQGTRLTVV.

The rearrangement links TRBV5-6 to TRBJ1-2, with 7 positions matching TRBD1. CDR1 and CDR2 from the germline V gene are SGHDT and YYEEEE. Trimming cost V 1 base and J 6 bases; bases outside gene matches: 3. The CDR3 runs 13 residues. DNA of the CDR3: TGTGCCAGCAGCTTGAACAGGGGAGATGGCTACACCTTC. Translated, it gives CASSLNRGDGYTF.

The chain couples TRBV5-8 to TRBJ1-5; D possibly corresponds to TRBD1 (5 bases). The V gene lost 1 base and the J gene lost 5 bases, with 10 bases spanning the gap. Germline CDR1 is SGHTS and CDR2 is YDEGEE. This CDR3 comprises 14 residues. The DNA of the CDR3 is TGTGCCAGCAGCTTGAGGGGCGGCCATCAGCCCCAGCATTTT. Residues: CASSLRGGHQPQHF.

The V gene is TRBV29-1, the J gene TRBJ1-2; no clear D. The CDR3 has 11 residues. V lost 6 bases to trimming and J lost 6 bases, with 11 bases between them. The germline V gene has CDR1 SQVTM and CDR2 ANQGSEA. In DNA, the CDR3 is TGCAGCGTGAGCACGGCCCATGGCTACACCTTC. It yields the protein CSVSTAHGYTF.

The V call is TRBV3-1 (or the pseudogene TRBV3-2), the J call TRBJ2-5; 11 bases match TRBD2. The V segment lost 1 base and the J segment 6 bases; nucleotides outside the gene matches: 4. Per germline, CDR1 LGHDT and CDR2 YNNKEL (reference sequence). This CDR3 region has 15 residues. CDR3 nucleotides: TGTGCCAGCAGCCAAGGTCTAGCGGGGGGTAAGACCCAGTACTTC. Residues: CASSQGLAGGKTQYF.

The chain combines TRBV6-5 with TRBJ2-2; 7 bases map to TRBD2. V was pared by 4 bases and J by 6 bases, with 2 bases of the junction left unmatched. Germline V gene sequence: CDR1 MNHEY, CDR2 SVGAGI. This CDR3 contains 13 residues. The CDR3 coding sequence is TGTGCCAGCAGTTCGCTAGCGGCCGGGGAGCTGTTTTTT. It yields the protein CASSSLAAGELFF.

CDR3 amino acids: CASSLAGRYGYTF. Written as DNA, the CDR3 is TGTGCCAGCAGCCTGGCCGGACGCTATGGCTACACCTTC. The V and J genes are TRBV5-4 and TRBJ1-2; D unclear. This CDR3 has 13 amino acids. The V gene lost 4 bases and the J gene lost 4 bases, with 11 bases spanning the gap. Germline values: CDR1 SGHNT, CDR2 YYREEE (reference sequence).